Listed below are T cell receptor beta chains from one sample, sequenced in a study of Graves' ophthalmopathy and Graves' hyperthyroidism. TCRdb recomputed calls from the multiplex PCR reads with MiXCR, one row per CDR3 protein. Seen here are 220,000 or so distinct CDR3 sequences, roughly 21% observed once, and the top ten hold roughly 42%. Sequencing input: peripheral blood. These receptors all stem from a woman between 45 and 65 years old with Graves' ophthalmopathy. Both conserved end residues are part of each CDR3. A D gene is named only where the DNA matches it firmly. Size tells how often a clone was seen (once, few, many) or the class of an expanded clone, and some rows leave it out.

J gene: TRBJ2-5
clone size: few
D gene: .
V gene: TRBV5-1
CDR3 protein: CASSPTQGSETQYF
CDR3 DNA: TGCGCCAGCAGCCCTACTCAGGGATCAGAGACCCAGTACTTC

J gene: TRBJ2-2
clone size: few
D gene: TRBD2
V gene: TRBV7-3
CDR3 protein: CASSSTERELPGELFF
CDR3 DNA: TGTGCCAGCAGCTCTACTGAGCGGGAGCTCCCCGGGGAGCTGTTTTTT

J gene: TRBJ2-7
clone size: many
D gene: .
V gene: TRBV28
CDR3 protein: CATKQGSHEQYF
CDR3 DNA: TGTGCCACAAAACAGGGATCCCACGAGCAGTACTTC

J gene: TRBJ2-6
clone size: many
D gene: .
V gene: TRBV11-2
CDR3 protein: CASSLRGGSGANVLTF
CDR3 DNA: TGTGCCAGCAGCTTAAGAGGGGGCTCTGGGGCCAACGTCCTGACTTTC

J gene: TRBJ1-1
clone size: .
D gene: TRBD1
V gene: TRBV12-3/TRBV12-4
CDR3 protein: CASSLPGQGATEAFF
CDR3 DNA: TGTGCCAGCAGCTTACCGGGACAGGGGGCCACTGAAGCTTTCTTT

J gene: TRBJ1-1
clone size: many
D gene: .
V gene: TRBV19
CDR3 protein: CASRQGGPTNTEAFF
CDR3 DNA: TGTGCCAGCCGTCAAGGGGGACCAACGAACACTGAAGCTTTCTTT

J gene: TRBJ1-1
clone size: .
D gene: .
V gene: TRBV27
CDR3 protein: CASSTPDRWNTEAFF
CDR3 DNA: TGTGCCAGCAGTACACCAGACAGGTGGAACACTGAAGCTTTCTTT

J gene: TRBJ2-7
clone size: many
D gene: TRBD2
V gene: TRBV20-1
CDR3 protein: CSAKTSGRVSYEQYF
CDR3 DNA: TGCAGTGCAAAAACTAGCGGGAGGGTCTCCTACGAGCAGTACTTC

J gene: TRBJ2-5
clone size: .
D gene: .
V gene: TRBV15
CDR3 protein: CATSRDLRQGWETQYF
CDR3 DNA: TGTGCCACCAGCAGAGATCTTCGGCAGGGCTGGGAGACCCAGTACTTC

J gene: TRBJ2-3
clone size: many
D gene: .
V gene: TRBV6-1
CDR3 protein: CASRLTDTQYF
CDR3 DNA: TGTGCCAGCAGACTCACAGATACGCAGTATTTT

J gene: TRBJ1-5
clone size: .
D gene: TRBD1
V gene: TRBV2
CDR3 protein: CASTRDRDSVRAQHF
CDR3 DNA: TGTGCCAGCACGCGGGACAGGGATTCCGTTCGGGCCCAGCATTTT

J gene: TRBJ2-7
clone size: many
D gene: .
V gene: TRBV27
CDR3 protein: CAVLTSNEQYF
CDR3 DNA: TGTGCCGTCCTGACCTCTAACGAGCAGTACTTC